This TCR beta chain was found in a study of cytomegalovirus exposure and HLA in healthy donors. General study points: Reports credit the classifier with highly specific, highly sensitive diagnosis of cytomegalovirus status.

On this clone: Its antigen is currently unknown.

Some clones are missing from TCRdb's copy, which holds only in-frame ones; the method was immunoSEQ multiplex PCR. The repertoire consists of 190,000 or so clones, with around 81% occurring once and the leading ten covering 2.8%. The TCR originated in a woman aged 18 to 35 in good health and CMV-seropositive. Sequences were obtained from PBMCs.

In nucleotides, the CDR3 is TGCGCCAGCAGACGGACAGGGACCGATGAGCAGTTCTTC. Amino acid sequence: CASRRTGTDEQFF. The chain uses TRBV4-1 and TRBJ2-1, with TRBD1 identical over 8 bases. This CDR3 has 13 amino acids. Germline CDR1 reads MGHRA; CDR2 reads YSYEKL. J lost 8 bases, V lost 6 bases, and 6 bases had no gene match.